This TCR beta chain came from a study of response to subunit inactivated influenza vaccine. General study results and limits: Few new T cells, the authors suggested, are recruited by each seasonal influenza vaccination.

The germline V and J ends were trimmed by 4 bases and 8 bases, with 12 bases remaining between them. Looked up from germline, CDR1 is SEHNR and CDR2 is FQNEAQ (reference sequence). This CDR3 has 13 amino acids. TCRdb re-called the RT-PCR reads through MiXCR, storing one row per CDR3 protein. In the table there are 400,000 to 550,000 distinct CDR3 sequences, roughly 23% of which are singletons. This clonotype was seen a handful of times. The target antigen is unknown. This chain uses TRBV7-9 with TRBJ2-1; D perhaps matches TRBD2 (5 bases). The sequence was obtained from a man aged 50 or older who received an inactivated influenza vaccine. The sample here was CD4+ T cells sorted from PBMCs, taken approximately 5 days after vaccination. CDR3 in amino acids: CASSYGVVDEQFF. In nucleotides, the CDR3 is TGTGCCAGCAGCTACGGGGTTGTTGATGAGCAGTTCTTC.